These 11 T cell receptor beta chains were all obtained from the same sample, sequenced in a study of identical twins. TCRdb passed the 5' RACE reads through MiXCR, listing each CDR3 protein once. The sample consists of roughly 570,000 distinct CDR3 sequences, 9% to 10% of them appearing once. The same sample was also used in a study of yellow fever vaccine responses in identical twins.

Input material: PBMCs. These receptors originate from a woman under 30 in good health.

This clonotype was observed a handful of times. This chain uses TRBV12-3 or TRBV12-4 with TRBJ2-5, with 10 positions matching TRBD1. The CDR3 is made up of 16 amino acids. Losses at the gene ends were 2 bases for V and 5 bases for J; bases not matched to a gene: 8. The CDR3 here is CASSLPGQGVGETQYF. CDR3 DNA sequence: TGTGCCAGCAGTTTACCCGGACAGGGGGTCGGTGAGACCCAGTACTTC.

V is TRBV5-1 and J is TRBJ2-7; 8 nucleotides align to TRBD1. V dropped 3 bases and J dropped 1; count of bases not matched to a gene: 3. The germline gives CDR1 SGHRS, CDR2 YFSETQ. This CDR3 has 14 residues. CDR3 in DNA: TGCGCCAGCAGCTGGCGGGACAGGTCCTACGAGCAGTACTTC. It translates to CASSWRDRSYEQYF.

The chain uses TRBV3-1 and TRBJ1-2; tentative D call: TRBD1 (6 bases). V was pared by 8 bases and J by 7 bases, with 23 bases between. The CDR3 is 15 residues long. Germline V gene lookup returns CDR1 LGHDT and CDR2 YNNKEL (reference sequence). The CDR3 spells CASRSGGGPTGGYTF. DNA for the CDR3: TGTGCCAGCCGCTCGGGAGGGGGTCCGACGGGTGGCTACACCTTC.

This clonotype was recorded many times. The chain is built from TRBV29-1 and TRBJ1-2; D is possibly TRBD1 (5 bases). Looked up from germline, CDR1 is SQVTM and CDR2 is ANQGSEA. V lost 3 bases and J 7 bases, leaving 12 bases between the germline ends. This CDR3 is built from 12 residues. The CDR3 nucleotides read TGCAGCGTTGATTTCCCGGGGGGTGGCTACACCTTC. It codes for CSVDFPGGGYTF.

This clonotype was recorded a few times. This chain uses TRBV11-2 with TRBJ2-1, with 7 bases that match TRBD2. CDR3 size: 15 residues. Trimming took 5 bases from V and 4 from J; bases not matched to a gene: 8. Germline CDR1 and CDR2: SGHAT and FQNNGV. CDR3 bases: TGTGCCAGCAGCCCTGAGGCTAGCGGTTACAATGAGCAGTTCTTC. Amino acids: CASSPEASGYNEQFF.

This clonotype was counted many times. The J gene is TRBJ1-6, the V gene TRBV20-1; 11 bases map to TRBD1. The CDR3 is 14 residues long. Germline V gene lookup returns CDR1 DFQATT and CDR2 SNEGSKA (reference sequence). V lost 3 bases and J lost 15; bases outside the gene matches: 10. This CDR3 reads CSASTGTGGRSLHF. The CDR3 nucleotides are TGCAGTGCTAGCACCGGGACAGGGGGTCGAAGCCTCCACTTT.

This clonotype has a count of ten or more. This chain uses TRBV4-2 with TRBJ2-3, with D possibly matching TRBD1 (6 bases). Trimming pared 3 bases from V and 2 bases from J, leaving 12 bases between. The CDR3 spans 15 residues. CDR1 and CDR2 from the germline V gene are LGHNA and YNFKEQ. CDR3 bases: TGTGCCAGCAGCCACGGACAGAGCCACACAGATACGCAGTATTTT. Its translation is CASSHGQSHTDTQYF.

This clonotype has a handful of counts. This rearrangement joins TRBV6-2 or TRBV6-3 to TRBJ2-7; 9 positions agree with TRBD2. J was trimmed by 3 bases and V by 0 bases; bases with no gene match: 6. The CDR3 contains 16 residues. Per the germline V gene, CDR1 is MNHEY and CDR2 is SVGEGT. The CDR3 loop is CASSYSRLADVYEQYF. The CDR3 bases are TGTGCCAGCAGTTACTCAAGACTAGCGGACGTCTACGAGCAGTACTTC.

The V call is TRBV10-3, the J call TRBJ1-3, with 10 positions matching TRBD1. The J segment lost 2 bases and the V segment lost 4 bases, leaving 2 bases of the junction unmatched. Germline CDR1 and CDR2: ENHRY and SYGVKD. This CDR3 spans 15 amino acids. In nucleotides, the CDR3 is TGTGCCATCAGTGGGGACAGGGGAGCTGGAAACACCATATATTTT. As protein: CAISGDRGAGNTIYF.

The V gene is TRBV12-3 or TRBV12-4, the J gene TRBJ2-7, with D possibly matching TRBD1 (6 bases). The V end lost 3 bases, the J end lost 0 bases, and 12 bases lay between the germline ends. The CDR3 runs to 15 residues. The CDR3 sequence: CASSFRTEHSYEQYF. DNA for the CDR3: TGTGCCAGCAGTTTCAGGACAGAACACTCCTACGAGCAGTACTTC.

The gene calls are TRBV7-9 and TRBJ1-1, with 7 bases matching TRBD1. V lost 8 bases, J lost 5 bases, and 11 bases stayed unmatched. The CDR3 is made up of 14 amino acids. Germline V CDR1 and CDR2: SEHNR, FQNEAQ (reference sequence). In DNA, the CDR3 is TGTGCCAGCGGAAACCCCTTCAGGGGGACTGAAGCTTTCTTT. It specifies CASGNPFRGTEAFF.